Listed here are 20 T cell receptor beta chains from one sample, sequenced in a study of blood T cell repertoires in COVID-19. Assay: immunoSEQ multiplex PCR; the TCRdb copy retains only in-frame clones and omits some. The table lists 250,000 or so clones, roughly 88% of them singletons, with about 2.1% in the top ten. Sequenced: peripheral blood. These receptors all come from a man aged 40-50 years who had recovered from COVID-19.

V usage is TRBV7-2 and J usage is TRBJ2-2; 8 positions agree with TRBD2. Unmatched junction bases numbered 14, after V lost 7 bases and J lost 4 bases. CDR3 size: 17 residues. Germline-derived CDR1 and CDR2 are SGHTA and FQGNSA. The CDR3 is CASTPSTGRAPTGELFF. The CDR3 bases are TGTGCCAGCACCCCCTCCACCGGGAGGGCGCCCACCGGGGAGCTGTTTTTT.

CDR3 sequence reads: CASSPGQPNYGYTF. The CDR3 DNA reads as TGTGCCAGCAGCCCGGGACAGCCCAACTATGGCTACACCTTC. The chain couples TRBV7-8 to TRBJ1-2, with 7 bases identical to TRBD1. Trimming took 5 bases from V and 2 from J; bases not matched to a gene: 5. Germline CDR1 reads SGHVS; CDR2 reads FQNEAQ. CDR3 length: 14 residues. Variable domain in full (rest from reference TRBV7-8 and TRBJ1-2): GAGVSQSPRYKVAKRGQDVALRCDPISGHVSLFWYQQALGQGPEFLTYFQNEAQLDKSGLPSDRFFAERPEGSVSTLKIQRTQQEDSAVYLCASSPGQPNYGYTFGSGTRLTVV.

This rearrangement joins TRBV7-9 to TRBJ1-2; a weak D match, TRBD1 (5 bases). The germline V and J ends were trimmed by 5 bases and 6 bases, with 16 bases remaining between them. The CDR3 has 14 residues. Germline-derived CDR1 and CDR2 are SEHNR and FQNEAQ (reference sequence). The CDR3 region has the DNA TGTGCCAGCAGCCAGGCCGGGGGAAGCGATGGCTACACCTTC. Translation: CASSQAGGSDGYTF.

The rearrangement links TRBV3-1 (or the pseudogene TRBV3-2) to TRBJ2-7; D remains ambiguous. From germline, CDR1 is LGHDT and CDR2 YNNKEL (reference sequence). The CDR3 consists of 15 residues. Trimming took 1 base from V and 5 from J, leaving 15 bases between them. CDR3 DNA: TGTGCCAGCAGCCAAGGTCCCACTATGAGAAACGAGCAGTACTTC. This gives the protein CASSQGPTMRNEQYF.

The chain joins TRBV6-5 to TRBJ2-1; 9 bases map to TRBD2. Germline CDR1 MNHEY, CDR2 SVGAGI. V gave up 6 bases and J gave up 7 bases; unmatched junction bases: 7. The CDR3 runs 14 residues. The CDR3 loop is CASSPGTSRNEQFF. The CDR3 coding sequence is TGTGCCAGCAGCCCCGGGACTAGCCGAAATGAGCAGTTCTTC.

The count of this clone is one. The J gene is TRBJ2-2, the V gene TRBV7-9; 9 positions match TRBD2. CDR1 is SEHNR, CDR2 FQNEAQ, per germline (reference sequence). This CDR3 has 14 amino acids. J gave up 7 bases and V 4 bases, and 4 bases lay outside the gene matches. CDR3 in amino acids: CASSSGLANGELFF. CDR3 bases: TGTGCCAGCAGCTCGGGACTAGCAAACGGGGAGCTGTTTTTT.

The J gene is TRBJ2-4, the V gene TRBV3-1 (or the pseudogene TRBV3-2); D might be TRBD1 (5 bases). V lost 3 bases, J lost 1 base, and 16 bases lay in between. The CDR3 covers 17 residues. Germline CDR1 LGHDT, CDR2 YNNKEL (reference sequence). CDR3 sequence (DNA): TGTGCCAGCAGCCATTCCAGGGTCTATAAGGCCAAAAACATTCAGTACTTC. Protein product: CASSHSRVYKAKNIQYF.

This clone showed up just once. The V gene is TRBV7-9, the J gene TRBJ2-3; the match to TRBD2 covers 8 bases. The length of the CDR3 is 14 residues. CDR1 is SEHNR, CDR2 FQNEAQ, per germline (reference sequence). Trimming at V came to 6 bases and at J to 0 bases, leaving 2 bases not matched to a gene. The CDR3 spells CASRGLDSTDTQYF. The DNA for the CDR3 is TGTGCCAGCAGGGGACTAGATAGCACAGATACGCAGTATTTT.

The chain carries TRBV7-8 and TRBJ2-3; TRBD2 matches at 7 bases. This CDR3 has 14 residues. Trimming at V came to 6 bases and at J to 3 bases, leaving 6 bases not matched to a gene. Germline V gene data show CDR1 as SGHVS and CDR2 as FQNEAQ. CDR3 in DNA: TGTGCCAGCAGTTACGGTAGCGGGACAGATACGCAGTATTTT. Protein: CASSYGSGTDTQYF.

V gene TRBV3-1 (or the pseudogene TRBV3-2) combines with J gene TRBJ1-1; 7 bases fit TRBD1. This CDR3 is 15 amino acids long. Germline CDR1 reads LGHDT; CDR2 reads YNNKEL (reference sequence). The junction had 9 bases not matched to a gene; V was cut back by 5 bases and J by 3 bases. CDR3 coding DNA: TGTGCCAGCAGCTCCTCCAGACAGGGTTACACTGAAGCTTTCTTT. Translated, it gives CASSSSRQGYTEAFF.

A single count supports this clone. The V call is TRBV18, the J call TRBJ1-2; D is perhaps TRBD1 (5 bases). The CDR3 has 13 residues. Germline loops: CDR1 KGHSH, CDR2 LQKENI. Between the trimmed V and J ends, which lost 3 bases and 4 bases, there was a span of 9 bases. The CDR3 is CASSPDIIYGYTF. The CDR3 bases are TGTGCCAGCTCACCGGACATAATCTATGGCTACACCTTC.

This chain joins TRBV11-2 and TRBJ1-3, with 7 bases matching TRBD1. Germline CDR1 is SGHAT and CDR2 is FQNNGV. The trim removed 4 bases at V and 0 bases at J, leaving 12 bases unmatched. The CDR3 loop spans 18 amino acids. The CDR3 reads CASSSQPGTATSGNTIYF. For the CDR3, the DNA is TGTGCCAGCAGCTCCCAACCCGGGACAGCTACCTCTGGAAACACCATATATTTT.

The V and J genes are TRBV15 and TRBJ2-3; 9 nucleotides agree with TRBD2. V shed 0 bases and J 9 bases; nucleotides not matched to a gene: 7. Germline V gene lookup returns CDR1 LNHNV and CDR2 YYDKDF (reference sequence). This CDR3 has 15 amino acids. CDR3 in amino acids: CATSRDLAGGLTQYF. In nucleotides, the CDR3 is TGTGCCACCAGCAGAGATCTGGCGGGAGGGCTCACGCAGTATTTT.

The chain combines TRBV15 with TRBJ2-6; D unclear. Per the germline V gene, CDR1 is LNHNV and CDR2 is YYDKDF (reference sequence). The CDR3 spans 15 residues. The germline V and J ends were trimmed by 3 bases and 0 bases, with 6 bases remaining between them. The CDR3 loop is CATSRGISGANVLTF. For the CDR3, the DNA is TGTGCCACCAGCAGGGGCATCTCTGGGGCCAACGTCCTGACTTTC.

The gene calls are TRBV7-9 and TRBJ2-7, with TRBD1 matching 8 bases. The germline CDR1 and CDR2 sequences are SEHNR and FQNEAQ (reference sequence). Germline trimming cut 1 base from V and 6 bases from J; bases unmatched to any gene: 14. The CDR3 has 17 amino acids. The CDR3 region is CASSLGQGSSNLGEQYF. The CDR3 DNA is TGTGCCAGCAGCTTAGGACAGGGGTCCTCCAATTTGGGCGAGCAGTACTTC.

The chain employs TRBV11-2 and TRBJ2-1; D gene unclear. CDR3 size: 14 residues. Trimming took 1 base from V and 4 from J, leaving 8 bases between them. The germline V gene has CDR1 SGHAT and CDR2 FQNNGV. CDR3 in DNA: TGTGCCAGCAGCTTAGTATACAGTTACAATGAGCAGTTCTTC. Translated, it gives CASSLVYSYNEQFF.

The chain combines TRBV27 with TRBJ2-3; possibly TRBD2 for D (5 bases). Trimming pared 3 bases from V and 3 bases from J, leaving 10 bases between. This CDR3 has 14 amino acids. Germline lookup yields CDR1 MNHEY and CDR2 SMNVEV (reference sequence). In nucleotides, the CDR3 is TGTGCCAGCAGTTTGGGAGTCATGACAGATACGCAGTATTTT. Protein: CASSLGVMTDTQYF.

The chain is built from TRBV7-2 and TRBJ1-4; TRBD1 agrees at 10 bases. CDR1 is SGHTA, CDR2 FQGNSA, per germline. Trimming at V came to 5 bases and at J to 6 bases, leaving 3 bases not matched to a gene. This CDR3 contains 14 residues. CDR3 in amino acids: CASSPGQGYEKLFF. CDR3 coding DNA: TGTGCCAGCAGCCCGGGACAGGGGTATGAAAAACTGTTTTTT.

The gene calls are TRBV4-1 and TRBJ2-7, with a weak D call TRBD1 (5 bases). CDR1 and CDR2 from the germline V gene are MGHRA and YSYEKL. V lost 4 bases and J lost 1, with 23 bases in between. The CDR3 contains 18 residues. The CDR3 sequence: CASSLQKGIWGLSYEQYF. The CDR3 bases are TGCGCCAGCAGCCTTCAAAAGGGGATTTGGGGTTTGTCCTACGAGCAGTACTTC.

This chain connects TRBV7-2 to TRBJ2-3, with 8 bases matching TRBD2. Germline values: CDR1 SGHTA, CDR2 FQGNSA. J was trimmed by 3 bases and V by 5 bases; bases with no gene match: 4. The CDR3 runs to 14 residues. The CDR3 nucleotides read TGTGCCAGCAGCGCGGGAGGACGGACAGATACGCAGTATTTT. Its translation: CASSAGGRTDTQYF.